The 18 T cell receptor beta chains in this list originate from one sample, sequenced in a study of blood T cells in healthy people across ages. A sample-barcoded 5' primer and a J-beta primer mix were used in a second PCR of about 7 to 11 cycles. TCRdb called the 5' RACE reads again in MiXCR, with one record for every CDR3 protein. There are some 1.7 million distinct CDR3 sequences in the sample; 28% occur only once, and less than 9.5% lies in the top ten. The specimen was blood. All receptors come from a woman aged 25 to 45 in good health.

Comment on this clonotype: This clone may be a read error of a much larger clone one base away. This chain joins TRBV6-2 or TRBV6-3 and TRBJ2-4; possibly TRBD2 for D (7 bases). There are 17 residues in the CDR3. The V gene's germline CDR1 is MNHEY and CDR2 SVGEGT. The chain's CDR3 is CTSKDPGGQLAKNIQYF. In nucleotides, the CDR3 is TGTACCAGCAAGGACCCCGGGGGGCAACTAGCCAAAAACATTCAGTACTTC.

This clonotype was counted a few times. V usage is TRBV5-1 and J usage is TRBJ1-4; D is possibly TRBD1 (5 bases). Trimming removed 4 bases at V and 10 bases at J, with 14 bases between. The length of the CDR3 is 13 residues. Germline loops: CDR1 SGHRS, CDR2 YFSETQ. CDR3 residues: CASSPAGLGKLFF. In DNA, the CDR3 is TGCGCCAGCAGCCCCGCGGGACTTGGAAAACTGTTTTTT.

V usage is TRBV6-6 and J usage is TRBJ1-5; D unresolved. This CDR3 is 12 amino acids long. The germline V gene has CDR1 MNHNY and CDR2 SVGAGI (reference sequence). V shed 6 bases and J shed 5 bases, with 8 bases lying between them. CDR3 amino acids: CASRLKDQPQHF. CDR3 coding DNA: TGTGCCAGCAGGCTGAAAGATCAGCCCCAGCATTTT.

The table lists this clonotype with many counts. The J gene is TRBJ2-3, the V gene TRBV7-2; 13 nucleotides line up with TRBD2. CDR1 and CDR2 from the germline V gene are SGHTA and FQGNSA. This CDR3 is 16 amino acids long. Unmatched junction bases numbered 4, after V lost 2 bases and J lost 5 bases. CDR3 DNA: TGTGCCAGCAGCTTACGACTAGCGGGGGGTGGAGATACGCAGTATTTT. This sequence encodes CASSLRLAGGGDTQYF.

This clonotype was found many times. V usage is TRBV20-1 and J usage is TRBJ2-6; TRBD1 matches 9 bases. There are 15 residues in the CDR3. The germline V gene has CDR1 DFQATT and CDR2 SNEGSKA (reference sequence). V lost 3 bases to trimming and J lost 1 base; unmatched junction nucleotides: 1. The CDR3 DNA follows: TGCAGTGCTAGGGGGACAGGGTCTGGGGCCAACGTCCTGACTTTC. Protein: CSARGTGSGANVLTF.

The chain's CDR3 is CASSEGGGALSEQYF. The CDR3 bases are TGTGCCAGCAGTGAAGGCGGGGGGGCCCTAAGCGAGCAGTACTTC. The V call is TRBV2, the J call TRBJ2-4; 9 bases are a match to TRBD2. The closer fit of TRBJ2-7 to the DNA end suggests the J call may be wrong. The CDR3 is 15 residues long. Per the germline V gene, CDR1 is SNHLY and CDR2 is FYNNEI.

Details on this clonotype: The conserved phenylalanine or tryptophan normally closing the CDR3 is absent here, so this likely arose from a read error. It is unclear where the CDR3 begins or ends on the DNA, so no DNA is shown, and the CDR3 is as TCRdb lists it. The V and J genes are TRBV12-3 or TRBV12-4 and TRBJ2-3. The CDR3 is 12 residues long, counting both termini. This CDR3 is CASRLSTDTQYS.

The chain joins TRBV24-1 to TRBJ1-5; possible D gene TRBD1, 5 bases. CDR3 length equals 14 residues. Per germline, CDR1 KGHDR and CDR2 SFDVKD. Trimming took off 3 bases at V and 2 bases at J, with 7 bases between the two ends. The CDR3, as DNA: TGTGCCACCAGTGATCGCAGGGGCAATCAGCCCCAGCATTTT. Its protein is CATSDRRGNQPQHF.

This clonotype occurred many times. Germline is not matched at one junction end, which may reflect a read error. The genes are TRBV12-3 or TRBV12-4 and TRBJ2-1, with no clear D. CDR3 length: 13 residues. As DNA, the CDR3 is TGTGCCAGCAGCCCCGGGTTAGGCGCTGAGGAGTTCTTC. Translation: CASSPGLGAEEFF.

This clonotype was found a few times. The gene calls are TRBV18 and TRBJ2-7, with D maybe TRBD1 (8 bases). V dropped 3 bases and J dropped 6 bases, with 15 bases sitting between them. This CDR3 comprises 14 residues. The germline CDR1 and CDR2 sequences are KGHSH and LQKENI. CDR3 DNA: TGTGCCAGCTCACCCACGACAGGGGAGGGCGAGCAGTACTTC. Residues: CASSPTTGEGEQYF. Full variable domain (outside the CDR3, taken from reference TRBV18 and TRBJ2-7): NAGVMQNPRHLVRRRGQEARLRCSPMKGHSHVYWYRQLPEEGLKFMVYLQKENIIDESGMPKERFSAEFPKEGPSILRIQQVVRGDSAAYFCASSPTTGEGEQYFGPGTRLTVT.

This clonotype has ten or more counts. The chain employs TRBV28 and TRBJ2-7; maybe TRBD1 (6 bases). The CDR3 extends over 13 amino acids. With 10 bases removed from V and 4 bases from J, the gap between germline ends came to 17 bases. The V gene's germline CDR1 is MDHEN and CDR2 SYDVKM. The CDR3 DNA is TGTGCCACTTCCCTCGGACAGCCTTACGAGCAGTACTTC. Translation gives CATSLGQPYEQYF.

The genes are TRBV28 and TRBJ1-2; no clear D gene. Germline CDR1 is MDHEN and CDR2 is SYDVKM. V was cut by 6 bases and J by 8 bases, with 16 bases left in between. The CDR3 spans 13 residues. DNA for the CDR3: TGTGCCAGCAGCCCACGTCCTCTACTGGGCTACACCTTC. Residues: CASSPRPLLGYTF.

With respect to this clonotype: At one end the junction does not follow the germline gene, possibly because of a read error. The genes are TRBV28 and TRBJ1-5; D is undetermined. The CDR3 loop spans 13 amino acids. The germline CDR1 and CDR2 sequences are MDHEN and SYDVKM. CDR3 amino acids: CGSSLFQKQPQHF. As DNA, the CDR3 is TGTGGCAGCAGTTTATTCCAGAAACAGCCCCAGCATTTT.

There are a few counts of this clonotype. This chain links TRBV20-1 with TRBJ1-2; the D is unclear. Germline CDR1 reads DFQATT; CDR2 reads SNEGSKA (reference sequence). Trimming removed 3 bases at V and 8 bases at J, with 16 bases between. This CDR3 has 13 amino acids. As DNA, the CDR3 is TGCAGTGCTAGTTGGGAGGCGACTAGAGGCTACACCTTC. Translation gives CSASWEATRGYTF.

Many counts were recorded for this clonotype. The rearrangement joins TRBV6-6 to TRBJ2-3, with 9 bases that match TRBD2. Trimming at V came to 6 bases and at J to 2 bases, leaving 9 bases not matched to a gene. Per germline, CDR1 MNHNY and CDR2 SVGAGI (reference sequence). CDR3 length equals 16 residues. CDR3 DNA sequence: TGTGCCAGCAGCGAACCGAGCGGGGGGTACACAGATACGCAGTATTTT. Its protein product is CASSEPSGGYTDTQYF.

At least ten counts were recorded for this clonotype. CDR3 amino acids: CASSQAKSSYEQYF. CDR3 coding DNA: TGTGCCAGCAGCCAAGCGAAGAGTTCCTACGAGCAGTACTTC. The chain uses TRBV3-1 and TRBJ2-7; D unresolved. There are 14 residues in the CDR3. Germline values: CDR1 LGHDT, CDR2 YNNKEL (reference sequence). With 1 base removed from V and 1 base from J, the gap between germline ends came to 8 bases.

DNA of the CDR3: TGTGCCAGCAGCTCCTCGGGGATATATGGCTACACCTTC. The encoded protein is CASSSSGIYGYTF. V usage is TRBV7-8 and J usage is TRBJ1-2; the D is unclear. The CDR3 contains 13 residues. V was shortened by 4 bases and J by 5 bases, with 11 bases between the two germline ends. Germline values: CDR1 SGHVS, CDR2 FQNEAQ.

The J gene is TRBJ2-1, the V gene TRBV7-2; 11 nucleotides agree with TRBD2. Per germline, CDR1 SGHTA and CDR2 FQGNSA. This CDR3 spans 15 amino acids. V lost 1 base to trimming and J lost 7 bases; unmatched junction nucleotides: 3. CDR3 bases: TGTGCCAGCAGCTTAGGGGGACTAGCGGAGAATGAGCAGTTCTTC. This encodes CASSLGGLAENEQFF. Based on the CDR3 plus reference TRBV7-2 and TRBJ2-1, the full variable domain is GAGVSQSPSNKVTEKGKDVELRCDPISGHTALYWYRQSLGQGLEFLIYFQGNSAPDKSGLPSDRFSAERTGGSVSTLTIQRTQQEDSAVYLCASSLGGLAENEQFFGPGTRLTVL.